This T cell receptor (beta chain) was profiled in a study of cytotoxic CD8 clonotypes in ibrutinib-treated CLL. Study-level background: Response samples came after a median about 11 months of treatment, range 6 to 36.

Assay used: immunoSEQ multiplex PCR; TCRdb lists only in-frame clones, some missing. The profile covers hundreds of thousands of clones, with 80% appearing a single time and more than 6% taken by the ten largest. The CDR3 runs 17 residues. With 3 bases removed from V and 0 bases from J, the gap between germline ends came to 15 bases. CDR1 is MDHEN and CDR2 is SYDVKM in the germline V gene. This sequence was found in a human donor with chronic lymphocytic leukemia. The sequenced sample was PBMCs, obtained before ibrutinib treatment. This chain links TRBV28 with TRBJ2-1; D is perhaps TRBD2 (6 bases). The CDR3 here is CASSLAAGRGSYNEQFF. CDR3 coding DNA: TGTGCCAGCAGTTTGGCGGCGGGGCGGGGCTCCTACAATGAGCAGTTCTTC.